This T cell receptor beta chain comes out of a study of lymphopenia after photon versus proton radiotherapy. The method was immunoSEQ multiplex PCR; TCRdb's version includes in-frame clones alone and lacks a portion of them. This sample has 15,000 to 20,000 clones, with around 83% found just once. Germline V CDR1 and CDR2: SGHKS, YYEKEE (reference sequence). Trimming removed 4 bases from V and 5 bases from J, with 18 bases in between. The CDR3 extends over 15 amino acids. This sequence originates from a man between 65 and 80 years old with pancreatic cancer. The specimen was peripheral blood, collected from a patient treated with proton-based radiotherapy. V gene TRBV5-5 combines with J gene TRBJ1-2; maybe TRBD1 (6 bases). The CDR3 reads CASSNRQGRGYGYTF. In DNA form, the CDR3 reads TGTGCCAGCAGCAACCGCCAGGGGCGAGGGTATGGCTACACCTTC.